This is a list of T cell receptor beta chains from one sample in a study of T cell repertoires in cytomegalovirus infection. TCRdb called the reads again in MiXCR, with one record for every CDR3 protein. The sample records about 740,000 distinct CDR3 sequences, about a third being singletons. Sequencing input: PBMCs. The receptor set was obtained from a human donor in good health (CMV status not recorded). Some clones in this sample may be carry-over from other donors' samples. The conserved cysteine and the conserved F or W are not part of the CDR3 here. D genes are given only for firm matches.

d_gene,v_gene,j_gene,CDR3aa
TRBD1,TRBV11-1,TRBJ2-1,ASRQGFSYNEQF
-,TRBV27,TRBJ1-1,ASSLSARTEAF
TRBD2,TRBV28,TRBJ2-5,ASLPWGLAGVGVETQY
-,TRBV11-2,TRBJ2-3,ASSFLPTDTQY
TRBD2,TRBV7-8,TRBJ2-7,ASSSILGGLAGFLVEQY
TRBD1,TRBV28,TRBJ1-2,ASSLWGVQGARDGYT
-,TRBV7-2,TRBJ2-1,ASSPTRGADFYNEQF
-,TRBV7-6,TRBJ2-2,ASSQGAFGAGELF
TRBD2,TRBV6-2/TRBV6-3,TRBJ2-2,ASSLGLAGPGELF
TRBD2,TRBV7-2,TRBJ2-1,ASSLYPNLADIYNEQF
-,TRBV4-1,TRBJ1-4,ASSPILWGTNEKLF
-,TRBV6-6,TRBJ1-1,ASKYTVNTEAF
TRBD1,TRBV5-6,TRBJ1-1,ASSGTGQGNAF
-,TRBV5-6,TRBJ1-3,ASSPGGAANAGNTIY
TRBD2,TRBV19,TRBJ2-1,ASTPIAGMRSEQF
TRBD1,TRBV28,TRBJ1-1,ASSPGTGEAGTEAF
TRBD1,TRBV7-2,TRBJ2-5,ASSPRQGNGQETQY
TRBD1,TRBV28,TRBJ1-5,ASRTPRGQGNQPQH
-,TRBV7-6,TRBJ2-7,ANSQGAGDLYEQY
-,TRBV5-8,TRBJ2-1,ASSLILQGRDEQF
TRBD1,TRBV12-3/TRBV12-4,TRBJ2-1,ASSSRQGGDEQF
-,TRBV7-8,TRBJ1-4,ASSGRATNEKLF
-,TRBV20-1,TRBJ1-2,SARAVGESYGYT
TRBD1,TRBV27,TRBJ1-6,ASSFLQGRNSPLH
-,TRBV4-1,TRBJ2-7,ASSQAQVNSYEQY
TRBD1,TRBV19,TRBJ1-5,ASSILGDRISYSNQPQH
-,TRBV20-1,TRBJ1-1,SPIQGAMNTEAF
TRBD1,TRBV7-2,TRBJ1-4,ASSRKTGGDEKLF
-,TRBV11-2,TRBJ1-6,ASSLGHGTTNNSPLH
-,TRBV9,TRBJ2-5,ASSVGRRGSETQY
TRBD1,TRBV2,TRBJ1-5,ASSVFGQGGNQPQH